The source of this T cell receptor (beta chain) is a study of blood T cell repertoires in COVID-19. The wider study: Whether acute or convalescent, the COVID-19 samples came from the United States, Italy and Spain. T cells, B-cell-depleted T cells, or PBMCs supplied cDNA or gDNA.

V lost 4 bases, J lost 2 bases, and 12 bases stayed unmatched. This CDR3 region has 17 residues. Germline V CDR1 and CDR2: SGHRS, YFSETQ. Original data processing: Reference gene primer amplification gave nucleated cell count estimates. Generated by immunoSEQ multiplex PCR, the TCRdb table keeps only in-frame clones and is missing some. V and J calls and clone size are those listed in that table; D and trimming were worked out from the DNA. The sample holds roughly 56,000 clones, over 80% seen once. This clonotype was obtained from a man aged 70 or older with acute or convalescent COVID-19. The chain couples TRBV5-1 to TRBJ2-7; TRBD1 agrees at 10 bases. The sample taken for sequencing was peripheral blood. This CDR3 is CASSRQTRTGGAYEQYF. The CDR3 nucleotides read TGCGCCAGCAGCAGGCAAACCCGGACAGGGGGGGCCTACGAGCAGTACTTC.